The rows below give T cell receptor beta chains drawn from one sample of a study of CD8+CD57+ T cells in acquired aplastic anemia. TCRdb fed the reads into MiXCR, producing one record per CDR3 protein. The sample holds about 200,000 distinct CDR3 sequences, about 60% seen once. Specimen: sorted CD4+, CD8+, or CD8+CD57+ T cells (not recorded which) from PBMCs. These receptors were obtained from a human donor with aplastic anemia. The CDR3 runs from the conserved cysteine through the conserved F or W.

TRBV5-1 CASSSGNIAGSNTGELFF
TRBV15 CATSRFPDGSYEQYF
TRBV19 CASRPSPDRSGNTIYF
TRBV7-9 CASSWGTAGTEAFF
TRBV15 CATSRGSSPTDTQYF
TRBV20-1 CSASFRGPTSNQPQHF
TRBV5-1 CASSRLQGDSQFF
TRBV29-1 CSVQHNEQFF
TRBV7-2 CASSYLKGDVGLEAFF
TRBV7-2 CASSLDVVYEQFF
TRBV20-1 CSAREGRNYGYTF
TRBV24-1 CATSDLRGNQETQYF
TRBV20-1 CSARAWSSGRNEQFF
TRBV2 CASRGQGVPGELFF